This TCR beta chain is drawn from a study of T cells after yellow fever vaccination. Findings of the study overall: From the bulk population, abundant clonotypes could contaminate and appear within FACS-sorted repertoires. Just a small share of clonotypes turned up in the CD4 compartment as well as the CD8 compartment.

Germline V gene data show CDR1 as SGHRS and CDR2 as YFSETQ. V lost 3 bases to trimming and J lost 6 bases, with 11 bases between them. This CDR3 contains 13 residues. This clonotype was detected ten times or more. Its antigen is unknown. TCRdb fed the 5' RACE reads into MiXCR, producing one record per CDR3 protein. This sample carries about 170,000 distinct CDR3 sequences, roughly 6.4% of them seen once, and the ten largest clones take 2.9%. This receptor was obtained from a man younger than 35 who received the YFV17D yellow fever vaccine. The sample here was CD4+ T cells sorted from PBMCs, taken on the day of the first yellow fever vaccination. V is TRBV5-1 and J is TRBJ2-3; D unresolved. CDR3 nucleotide sequence: TGCGCCAGCAGCTCCGCGTTGGGGGATACGCAGTATTTT. Protein sequence: CASSSALGDTQYF.